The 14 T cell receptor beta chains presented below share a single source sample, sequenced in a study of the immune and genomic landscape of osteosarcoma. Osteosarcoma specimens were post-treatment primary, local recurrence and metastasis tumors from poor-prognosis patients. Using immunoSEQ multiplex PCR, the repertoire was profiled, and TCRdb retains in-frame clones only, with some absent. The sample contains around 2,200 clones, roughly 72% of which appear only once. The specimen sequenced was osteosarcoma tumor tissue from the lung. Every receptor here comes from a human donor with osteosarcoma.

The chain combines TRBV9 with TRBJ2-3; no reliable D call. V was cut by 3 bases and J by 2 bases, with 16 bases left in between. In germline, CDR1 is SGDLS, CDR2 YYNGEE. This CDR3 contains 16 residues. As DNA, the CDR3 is TGTGCCAGCAGCGCCGTCGGTGATGGTCCCACAGATACGCAGTATTTT. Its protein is CASSAVGDGPTDTQYF. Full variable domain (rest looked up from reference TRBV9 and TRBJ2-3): DSGVTQTPKHLITATGQRVTLRCSPRSGDLSVYWYQQSLDQGLQFLIQYYNGEERAKGNILERFSAQQFPDLHSELNLSSLELGDSALYFCASSAVGDGPTDTQYFGPGTRLTVL.

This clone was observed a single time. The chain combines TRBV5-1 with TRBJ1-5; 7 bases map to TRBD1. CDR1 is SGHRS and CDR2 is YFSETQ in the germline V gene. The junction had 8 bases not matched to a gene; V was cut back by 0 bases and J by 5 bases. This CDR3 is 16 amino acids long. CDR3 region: CASSLGQGGIDQPQHF. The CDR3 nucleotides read TGCGCCAGCAGCTTGGGCCAGGGGGGTATCGATCAGCCCCAGCATTTT. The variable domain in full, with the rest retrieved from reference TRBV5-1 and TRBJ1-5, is KAGVTQTPRYLIKTRGQQVTLSCSPISGHRSVSWYQQTPGQGLQFLFEYFSETQRNKGNFPGRFSGRQFSNSRSEMNVSTLELGDSALYLCASSLGQGGIDQPQHFGDGTRLSIL.

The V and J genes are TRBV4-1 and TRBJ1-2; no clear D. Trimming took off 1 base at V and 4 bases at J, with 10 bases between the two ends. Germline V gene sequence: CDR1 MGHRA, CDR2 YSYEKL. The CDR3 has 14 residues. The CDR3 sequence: CASSQGRVSYGYTF. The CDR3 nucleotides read TGCGCCAGCAGCCAAGGGAGGGTTTCCTATGGCTACACCTTC.

CDR3 in amino acids: CASSIIWTLRTDLYEQYF. In DNA, the CDR3 is TGTGCCAGTAGTATAATTTGGACATTGAGGACAGACTTGTATGAGCAGTACTTC. The rearrangement joins TRBV19 to TRBJ2-7, with a weak D call TRBD1 (6 bases). Germline values: CDR1 LNHDA, CDR2 SQIVND (reference sequence). Trimming took off 2 bases at V and 7 bases at J, with 27 bases between the two ends. This CDR3 is 18 amino acids long.

CDR3 nucleotide sequence: TGTGCCAGCAGCTTAAGGAATGAGCAGTTCTTC. Encoded protein: CASSLRNEQFF. The chain has TRBV11-2 and TRBJ2-1; D is undetermined. Germline assignment: CDR1 SGHAT and CDR2 FQNNGV. This CDR3 region has 11 residues. V lost 2 bases to trimming and J lost 7 bases, with 3 bases between them.

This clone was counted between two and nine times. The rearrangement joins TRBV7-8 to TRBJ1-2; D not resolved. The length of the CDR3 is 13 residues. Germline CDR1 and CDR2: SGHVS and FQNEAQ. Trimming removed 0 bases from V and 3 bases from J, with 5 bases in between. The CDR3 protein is CASSLARDYGYTF. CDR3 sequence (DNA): TGTGCCAGCAGCTTAGCTAGGGACTATGGCTACACCTTC.

CDR3 sequence: CASSPKDGLYGYTF. CDR3 sequence (DNA): TGTGCCAGCAGCCCTAAAGACGGACTCTATGGCTACACCTTC. This rearrangement joins TRBV5-6 to TRBJ1-2; D ambiguous. Germline V CDR1 and CDR2: SGHDT, YYEEEE. The CDR3 is 14 amino acids. Trimming stripped 4 bases from V and 4 bases from J, with 14 bases between.

CDR3 nucleotide sequence: TGCGCCAGCAGCGGCCCGGGGACCTCTCTCAATGAGCAGTTCTTC. It specifies CASSGPGTSLNEQFF. J is TRBJ2-1 and V is TRBV10-1, with D perhaps being TRBD1 or TRBD2 (5 bases each). The CDR3 covers 15 residues. Between the trimmed V and J ends, which lost 6 bases and 6 bases, there was a span of 18 bases. CDR1 and CDR2 from the germline V gene are WNHNN and SYGVQD (reference sequence).

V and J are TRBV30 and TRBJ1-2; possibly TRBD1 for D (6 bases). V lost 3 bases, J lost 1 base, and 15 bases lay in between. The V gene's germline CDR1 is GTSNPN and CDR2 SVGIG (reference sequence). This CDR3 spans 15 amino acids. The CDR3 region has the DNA TGTGCCTGGAGGGGGGGCACAGATAATAACTATGGCTACACCTTC. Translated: CAWRGGTDNNYGYTF.

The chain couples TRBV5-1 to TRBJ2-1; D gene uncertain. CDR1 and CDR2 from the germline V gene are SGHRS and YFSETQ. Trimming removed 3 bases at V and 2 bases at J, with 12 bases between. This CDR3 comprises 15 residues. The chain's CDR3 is CASSSASAAYNEQFF. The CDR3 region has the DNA TGCGCCAGCAGCTCTGCGAGTGCGGCCTACAATGAGCAGTTCTTC.

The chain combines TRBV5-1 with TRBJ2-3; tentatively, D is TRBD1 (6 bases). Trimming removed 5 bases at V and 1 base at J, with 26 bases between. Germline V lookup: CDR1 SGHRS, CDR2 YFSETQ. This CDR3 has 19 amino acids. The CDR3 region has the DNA TGCGCCAGCAGAACCCCTTATCGCTCGTTACAGGGCGGCACAGATACGCAGTATTTT. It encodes CASRTPYRSLQGGTDTQYF.

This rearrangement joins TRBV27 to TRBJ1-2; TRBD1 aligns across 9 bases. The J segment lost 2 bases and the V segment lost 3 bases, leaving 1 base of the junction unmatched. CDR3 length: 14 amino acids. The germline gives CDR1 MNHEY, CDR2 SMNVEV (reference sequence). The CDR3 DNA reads TGTGCCAGCAGTTTCGGGACAGGGAACTATGGCTACACCTTC. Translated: CASSFGTGNYGYTF.

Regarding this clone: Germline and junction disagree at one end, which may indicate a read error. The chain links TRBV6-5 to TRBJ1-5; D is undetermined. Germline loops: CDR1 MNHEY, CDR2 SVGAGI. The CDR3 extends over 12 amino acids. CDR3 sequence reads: CASRADLGPHHF. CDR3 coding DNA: TGTGCCAGCAGGGCAGACTTAGGACCCCATCATTTT.

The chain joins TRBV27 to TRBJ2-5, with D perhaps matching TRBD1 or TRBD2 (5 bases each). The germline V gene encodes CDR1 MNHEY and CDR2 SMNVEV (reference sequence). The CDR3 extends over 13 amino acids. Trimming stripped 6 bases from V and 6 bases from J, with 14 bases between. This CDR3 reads CASRGTGRKTQYF. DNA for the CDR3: TGTGCCAGCAGGGGGACGGGCCGCAAGACCCAGTACTTC.